Following are 30 T cell receptor beta chains from one sample sequenced in a study of control samples from healthy donors and cancer patients. Produced via immunoSEQ multiplex PCR; TCRdb's table is partial and in-frame only. The sample comprises 95,000 to 130,000 clones, over 75% of which are singletons, and 1.1% rests with the top ten. Input material: PBMCs. These receptors were obtained from a woman aged 50 to 60 with colorectal cancer.

The sample holds a few counts of this clone. This sequence joins TRBV7-9 and TRBJ1-2; D is undetermined. The length of the CDR3 is 12 residues. Germline values: CDR1 SEHNR, CDR2 FQNEAQ (reference sequence). V shed 1 base and J shed 8 bases, with 8 bases lying between them. The CDR3 sequence: CASSLGDMGYTF. The CDR3 DNA sequence: TGTGCCAGCAGCTTAGGCGATATGGGCTACACCTTC. Supplemented by reference TRBV7-9 and TRBJ1-2, the full variable domain reads DTGVSQNPRHKITKRGQNVTFRCDPISEHNRLYWYRQTLGQGPEFLTYFQNEAQLEKSRLLSDRFSAERPKGSFSTLEIQRTEQGDSAMYLCASSLGDMGYTFGSGTRLTVV.

The rearrangement joins TRBV19 to TRBJ2-1; 10 bases map to TRBD2. This CDR3 spans 15 amino acids. Trimming removed 8 bases from V and 7 bases from J; junction bases left unmatched: 11. Per the germline V gene, CDR1 is LNHDA and CDR2 is SQIVND (reference sequence). The CDR3 loop is CASASSGSGKNEQFF. CDR3 bases: TGTGCCAGTGCCTCTAGCGGGAGTGGGAAGAATGAGCAGTTCTTC. Using reference TRBV19 and TRBJ2-1 for the parts outside the CDR3, the full variable domain is DGGITQSPKYLFRKEGQNVTLSCEQNLNHDAMYWYRQDPGQGLRLIYYSQIVNDFQKGDIAEGYSVSREKKESFPLTVTSAQKNPTAFYLCASASSGSGKNEQFFGPGTRLTVL.

The rearrangement uses TRBV18 and TRBJ2-1, with 7 bases matching TRBD1. This CDR3 is built from 15 residues. The germline V gene has CDR1 KGHSH and CDR2 LQKENI. The ends lost 1 base at V and 4 bases at J; junction bases unmatched: 4. The CDR3 nucleotides are TGTGCCAGCTCACCACGGCAGGGGGAGTACAATGAGCAGTTCTTC. Its protein product is CASSPRQGEYNEQFF.

The chain uses TRBV12-3 or TRBV12-4 and TRBJ1-2; D remains ambiguous. With 2 bases removed from V and 0 bases from J, the gap between germline ends came to 4 bases. The CDR3 loop spans 13 amino acids. Here the CDR3 DNA reads TGTGCCAGCAGTTTAACAACTAACTATGGCTACACCTTC. Protein: CASSLTTNYGYTF.

The chain carries TRBV30 and TRBJ1-6, with D maybe TRBD1 (5 bases). Trimming cost V 3 bases and J 10 bases, with 13 bases left between them. CDR1 and CDR2 from the germline V gene are GTSNPN and SVGIG (reference sequence). The CDR3 extends over 13 amino acids. The chain's CDR3 is CAWSLERDSPLHF. In DNA form, the CDR3 reads TGTGCCTGGAGCCTAGAGAGGGACTCACCCCTCCACTTT.

The rearrangement joins TRBV19 to TRBJ1-5; 7 bases are shared with TRBD1. Germline V gene data show CDR1 as LNHDA and CDR2 as SQIVND (reference sequence). The CDR3 contains 14 residues. Germline trimming cut 5 bases from V and 3 bases from J; bases unmatched to any gene: 4. The CDR3 DNA reads as TGTGCCAGTAGTGCCGGACAGGACAATCAGCCCCAGCATTTT. It yields the protein CASSAGQDNQPQHF. The full variable domain, rest sourced from reference TRBV19 and TRBJ1-5, is DGGITQSPKYLFRKEGQNVTLSCEQNLNHDAMYWYRQDPGQGLRLIYYSQIVNDFQKGDIAEGYSVSREKKESFPLTVTSAQKNPTAFYLCASSAGQDNQPQHFGDGTRLSIL.

This chain joins TRBV29-1 and TRBJ1-1; no clear D gene. CDR3 length: 12 residues. Germline CDR1 and CDR2: SQVTM and ANQGSEA. V lost 4 bases and J lost 3, with 9 bases in between. The CDR3 sequence is CSVAVEDTEAFF. The CDR3 DNA sequence: TGCAGCGTTGCAGTCGAGGACACTGAAGCTTTCTTT.

The rearrangement uses TRBV30 and TRBJ2-2; 12 bases line up with TRBD1. Unmatched junction bases numbered 8, after V lost 2 bases and J lost 7 bases. CDR3 size: 16 residues. CDR1 GTSNPN and CDR2 SVGIG come from the germline V gene (reference sequence). CDR3: CAWSLPGQGAIGELFF. CDR3 nucleotide sequence: TGTGCCTGGAGTTTACCGGGACAGGGGGCTATCGGGGAGCTGTTTTTT.

Details on this clone: One end of the junction fails to match germline, which may point to a read error. The rearrangement joins TRBV9 to TRBJ1-5; D might be TRBD1 (6 bases). CDR3 length: 15 amino acids. From germline, CDR1 is SGDLS and CDR2 YYNGEE. CDR3 residues: CPSRGGGGSYQPQHF. In DNA, the CDR3 is TGTCCCAGCCGCGGAGGGGGGGGCAGCTACCAGCCCCAGCATTTT. Complete variable domain (other parts from reference TRBV9 and TRBJ1-5): DSGVTQTPKHLITATGQRVTLRCSPRSGDLSVYWYQQSLDQGLQFLIQYYNGEERAKGNILERFSAQQFPDLHSELNLSSLELGDSALYFCPSRGGGGSYQPQHFGDGTRLSIL.

This sequence joins TRBV2 and TRBJ2-7, with a weak D call TRBD1 (6 bases). V was pared by 7 bases and J by 3 bases, with 13 bases between. This CDR3 comprises 13 residues. The germline V gene has CDR1 SNHLY and CDR2 FYNNEI. CDR3 region: CASNNQGFYEQYF. The CDR3 DNA reads as TGTGCCAGCAACAATCAGGGGTTCTACGAGCAGTACTTC. Full variable domain (rest looked up from reference TRBV2 and TRBJ2-7): EPEVTQTPSHQVTQMGQEVILRCVPISNHLYFYWYRQILGQKVEFLVSFYNNEISEKSEIFDDQFSVERPDGSNFTLKIRSTKLEDSAMYFCASNNQGFYEQYFGPGTRLTVT.

A single count supports this clone. The chain carries TRBV3-1 (or the pseudogene TRBV3-2) and TRBJ1-5, with 9 bases matching TRBD1. The germline V gene encodes CDR1 LGHDT and CDR2 YNNKEL (reference sequence). CDR3 size: 14 residues. Germline trimming cut 4 bases from V and 10 bases from J; bases unmatched to any gene: 8. CDR3 loop: CASSRGQGVSPQHF. The CDR3 DNA reads as TGTGCCAGCAGCCGGGGACAGGGAGTAAGCCCCCAGCATTTT.

V and J are TRBV7-9 and TRBJ2-7; the D gene is possibly TRBD1 (5 bases). The CDR3 sequence is 15 residues long. The V end lost 1 base, the J end lost 3 bases, and 13 bases lay between the germline ends. Germline-derived CDR1 and CDR2 are SEHNR and FQNEAQ (reference sequence). The CDR3 protein is CASSLDQGPRYEQYF. The CDR3, as DNA: TGTGCCAGCAGCTTAGATCAGGGTCCCCGCTACGAGCAGTACTTC.

This chain links TRBV3-1 (or the pseudogene TRBV3-2) with TRBJ2-2; D gene unclear. Germline CDR1 is LGHDT and CDR2 is YNNKEL (reference sequence). CDR3 length: 12 amino acids. Deletions cut 3 bases from V and 5 bases from J, with 4 bases between. The CDR3 sequence: CASSQGTGELFF. As DNA, the CDR3 is TGTGCCAGCAGCCAGGGAACCGGGGAGCTGTTTTTT.

The chain is built from TRBV27 and TRBJ2-7; TRBD2 matches 11 bases. Germline loops: CDR1 MNHEY, CDR2 SMNVEV (reference sequence). Losses at the gene ends were 2 bases for V and 3 bases for J; bases not matched to a gene: 6. The CDR3 consists of 16 residues. The CDR3 is CASSLQTSGGLYEQYF. CDR3 sequence (DNA): TGTGCCAGCAGTTTACAAACTAGCGGGGGTCTCTACGAGCAGTACTTC.

J is TRBJ1-1 and V is TRBV7-9; D is unresolved. CDR1 is SEHNR and CDR2 is FQNEAQ in the germline V gene (reference sequence). Trimming shortened V by 5 bases and J by 1 base, and 8 bases separated the two germline ends. The CDR3 contains 13 residues. CDR3 nucleotides: TGTGCCAGCAGCGCCCAACAGAACACTGAAGCTTTCTTT. It encodes CASSAQQNTEAFF.

This rearrangement joins TRBV28 to TRBJ2-1; 11 bases align to TRBD1. With 6 bases clipped from V and 9 bases from J, the junction kept 16 bases outside the gene matches. This CDR3 has 17 amino acids. The V gene's germline CDR1 is MDHEN and CDR2 SYDVKM. This CDR3 is CASSPRQGTGGGSEQFF. The CDR3 DNA is TGTGCCAGCAGCCCGCGTCAGGGGACAGGGGGTGGATCTGAGCAGTTCTTC.

The chain carries TRBV27 and TRBJ1-6; 9 bases agree with TRBD1. Germline trimming cut 6 bases from V and 6 bases from J; bases unmatched to any gene: 6. Germline V gives CDR1 MNHEY, CDR2 SMNVEV (reference sequence). This CDR3 comprises 15 residues. The DNA for the CDR3 is TGTGCCAGCAGACTGGGACAGGGCATTAATTCACCCCTCCACTTT. It encodes CASRLGQGINSPLHF.

On this clone: The sample contains more than one DNA sequence encoding this CDR3. The rearrangement uses TRBV3-1 (or the pseudogene TRBV3-2) and TRBJ2-1; weak D call: TRBD2 (6 bases). Trimming stripped 2 bases from V and 10 bases from J, with 12 bases between. The CDR3 loop spans 13 amino acids. Germline-derived CDR1 and CDR2 are LGHDT and YNNKEL (reference sequence). CDR3 residues: CASSQTGDGEQFF. The DNA of the CDR3 is TGTGCCAGCAGCCAAACGGGGGACGGCGAGCAGTTCTTC.

The chain combines TRBV7-9 with TRBJ2-7; 10 bases are shared with TRBD1. The ends lost 1 base at V and 5 bases at J; junction bases unmatched: 14. Germline V gene sequence: CDR1 SEHNR, CDR2 FQNEAQ (reference sequence). The CDR3 length is 18 residues. CDR3 residues: CASSLVLLRDRGTHEQYF. DNA of the CDR3: TGTGCCAGCAGCTTAGTGCTGTTGAGGGACAGGGGCACCCACGAGCAGTACTTC.

The chain recombines TRBV28 with TRBJ1-2; D not certain. Trimming left V 6 bases short and J 4 bases short, with 18 bases between. The CDR3 contains 15 residues. The germline gives CDR1 MDHEN, CDR2 SYDVKM. This CDR3 is CASRPGSDGVYGYTF. CDR3 bases: TGTGCCAGCAGACCTGGGAGTGACGGGGTCTATGGCTACACCTTC.

The rearrangement joins TRBV7-6 to TRBJ2-6; unclear D gene. CDR3 length: 16 amino acids. Germline V gene lookup returns CDR1 SGHVS and CDR2 FNYEAQ. V shed 5 bases and J shed 1 base, with 12 bases lying between them. The CDR3 sequence is CASSRRGPSGANVLTF. CDR3 nucleotide sequence: TGTGCCAGCAGCCGACGCGGTCCTTCTGGGGCCAACGTCCTGACTTTC.

The chain joins TRBV2 to TRBJ2-5; D is uncertain. Germline assignment: CDR1 SNHLY and CDR2 FYNNEI. The CDR3 is made up of 16 amino acids. Trimming shortened V by 4 bases and J by 0 bases, and 15 bases separated the two germline ends. The CDR3 DNA reads as TGTGCCAGCAGTGGGTTTGCTAGAAAAGACCAAGAGACCCAGTACTTC. Translated, it gives CASSGFARKDQETQYF.

This chain uses TRBV28 with TRBJ2-5, with TRBD1 matching 11 bases. Germline CDR1 MDHEN, CDR2 SYDVKM. The CDR3 spans 14 residues. With V trimmed by 4 bases and J by 2 bases, 0 bases remained unmatched. Here the CDR3 DNA reads TGTGCCAGCAGTTGGGACAGGGGGCAAGAGACCCAGTACTTC. This gives the protein CASSWDRGQETQYF.

The chain couples TRBV7-9 to TRBJ2-2; D is unclear. Germline V gene data show CDR1 as SEHNR and CDR2 as FQNEAQ (reference sequence). V was shortened by 5 bases and J by 0 bases, with 1 base between the two germline ends. This CDR3 is built from 12 residues. In DNA, the CDR3 is TGTGCCAGCAGCCCGAACACCGGGGAGCTGTTTTTT. Translation: CASSPNTGELFF.

The chain recombines TRBV15 with TRBJ2-7; D uncertain. CDR1 is LNHNV and CDR2 is YYDKDF in the germline V gene (reference sequence). The CDR3 has 14 amino acids. V shed 0 bases and J shed 2 bases, with 8 bases lying between them. The CDR3 here is CATSRDTVPYEQYF. The CDR3 coding sequence is TGTGCCACCAGCAGAGATACCGTCCCCTACGAGCAGTACTTC.

The chain employs TRBV18 and TRBJ2-7; 7 bases line up with TRBD2. Trimming at V came to 8 bases and at J to 7 bases, leaving 14 bases not matched to a gene. Looked up from germline, CDR1 is KGHSH and CDR2 is LQKENI. The CDR3 is 14 residues long. The CDR3 is CASSPGEGLREQYF. CDR3 sequence (DNA): TGTGCCAGCAGCCCGGGGGAGGGCCTCCGTGAGCAGTACTTC.

The gene calls are TRBV11-2 and TRBJ2-7; D unclear. CDR3 length equals 14 residues. Looked up from germline, CDR1 is SGHAT and CDR2 is FQNNGV. Trimming took 3 bases from V and 2 from J, leaving 11 bases between them. The CDR3 bases are TGTGCCAGCAGCTTTTCGCGTGACACCTACGAGCAGTACTTC. Protein sequence: CASSFSRDTYEQYF.

The chain combines TRBV3-1 (or the pseudogene TRBV3-2) with TRBJ2-3; 8 nucleotides align to TRBD2. Germline loops: CDR1 LGHDT, CDR2 YNNKEL (reference sequence). This CDR3 region has 16 residues. Trimming removed 4 bases from V and 5 bases from J; junction bases left unmatched: 11. The CDR3 region is CASSPSPGGPKDTQYF. Here the CDR3 DNA reads TGTGCCAGCAGCCCCTCTCCGGGAGGGCCCAAAGATACGCAGTATTTT.

In this sample, this clone turned up a few times. The V and J genes are TRBV5-5 and TRBJ1-5; D unresolved. CDR1 and CDR2 from the germline V gene are SGHKS and YYEKEE (reference sequence). The V gene lost 0 bases and the J gene lost 4 bases, with 8 bases spanning the gap. CDR3 length: 14 amino acids. CDR3 in DNA: TGTGCCAGCAGCTTGGGCAGGTATAATCAGCCCCAGCATTTT. It specifies CASSLGRYNQPQHF.

The chain is built from TRBV5-4 and TRBJ1-1, with a possible D match to TRBD1 (5 bases). The germline V gene has CDR1 SGHNT and CDR2 YYREEE (reference sequence). The ends were cut back, 5 bases at V and 1 base at J, with 9 bases in the middle. This CDR3 has 13 residues. In DNA form, the CDR3 reads TGTGCCAGCAGTTTCACAGGGAACACTGAAGCTTTCTTT. Its protein product is CASSFTGNTEAFF.